What follows are 13 T cell receptor beta chains derived from one specimen sequenced in a study of technical replicates of blood from a handful of donors. Profiling relied on immunoSEQ multiplex PCR, and the TCRdb table lists in-frame clones only, not all of them. The sample contains fewer than 100,000 clones, about 95% of which appear only once. The sample was T cells isolated from PBMCs. All receptors come from a human donor in good health.

The gene calls are TRBV4-2 and TRBJ1-1, with D unresolved. Germline-derived CDR1 and CDR2 are LGHNA and YNFKEQ. CDR3 size: 14 residues. The V gene lost 0 bases and the J gene lost 8 bases, with 13 bases spanning the gap. The CDR3 bases are TGTGCCAGCAGCCAAGAATGGGAGACAATAGAAGCTTTCTTT. Translating gives CASSQEWETIEAFF.

The J gene is TRBJ1-5, the V gene TRBV7-8; TRBD1 agrees at 7 bases. Germline values: CDR1 SGHVS, CDR2 FQNEAQ. J lost 4 bases, V lost 1 base, and 4 bases had no gene match. This CDR3 has 15 amino acids. CDR3 sequence: CASSLGGTVNQPQHF. The CDR3 DNA sequence: TGTGCCAGCAGCTTAGGTGGGACAGTAAATCAGCCCCAGCATTTT.

V is TRBV5-1 and J is TRBJ2-1, with D tentatively TRBD2 (6 bases). Germline lookup yields CDR1 SGHRS and CDR2 YFSETQ. Trimming shortened V by 5 bases and J by 2 bases, and 11 bases separated the two germline ends. The CDR3 spans 14 residues. The CDR3 region has the DNA TGCGCCAGCAGACCGGGACTGACCTACAATGAGCAGTTCTTC. Encoded protein: CASRPGLTYNEQFF.

V and J are TRBV5-1 and TRBJ1-2; 8 bases are a match to TRBD1. Germline lookup yields CDR1 SGHRS and CDR2 YFSETQ. Trimming cost V 4 bases and J 5 bases; bases outside gene matches: 4. This CDR3 is built from 13 residues. For the CDR3, the DNA is TGCGCCAGCAGCCAGGACAGGGCTTATGGCTACACCTTC. Its protein is CASSQDRAYGYTF.

The chain joins TRBV7-2 to TRBJ2-5; the match to TRBD2 covers 10 bases. With 5 bases clipped from V and 0 bases from J, the junction kept 3 bases outside the gene matches. The CDR3 is 15 amino acids. Germline V lookup: CDR1 SGHTA, CDR2 FQGNSA. The CDR3 reads CASSPGTSDQETQYF. CDR3 coding DNA: TGTGCCAGCAGCCCCGGGACTAGCGACCAAGAGACCCAGTACTTC.

This sequence joins TRBV30 and TRBJ1-4, with a tentative D call TRBD1 (6 bases). The CDR3 contains 12 residues. Between the trimmed V and J ends, which lost 1 base and 8 bases, there was a span of 8 bases. Germline assignment: CDR1 GTSNPN and CDR2 SVGIG (reference sequence). CDR3 nucleotides: TGTGCCTGGAGTGGGCAGGGGGAAAAACTGTTTTTT. Translating it yields CAWSGQGEKLFF.

This chain links TRBV9 with TRBJ1-1; D not resolved. V lost 4 bases to trimming and J lost 1 base, with 20 bases between them. Germline lookup yields CDR1 SGDLS and CDR2 YYNGEE. This CDR3 spans 17 amino acids. As DNA, the CDR3 is TGTGCCAGCAGCAACCAAGAGTACGAGTCGGGGAACACTGAAGCTTTCTTT. Protein product: CASSNQEYESGNTEAFF.

In this sample, this clone turned up once. The rearrangement links TRBV9 to TRBJ1-1, with D hard to call. This CDR3 has 13 residues. Germline V gene lookup returns CDR1 SGDLS and CDR2 YYNGEE. V gave up 0 bases and J gave up 6 bases, with 9 bases separating them. The CDR3 here is CASSVGGPAEAFF. The CDR3 nucleotides read TGTGCCAGCAGCGTAGGAGGGCCGGCTGAAGCTTTCTTT.

The V and J genes are TRBV6-6 and TRBJ1-1; D is undetermined. Germline V CDR1 and CDR2: MNHNY, SVGAGI (reference sequence). V was trimmed by 1 base and J by 1 base, leaving 7 bases between them. The CDR3 extends over 14 amino acids. In DNA, the CDR3 is TGTGCCAGCAGTTACTGGGGAGAGAACACTGAAGCTTTCTTT. It yields the protein CASSYWGENTEAFF.

The V gene is TRBV30, the J gene TRBJ1-2; possibly TRBD1 for D (5 bases). The CDR3 spans 13 residues. Trimming pared 8 bases from V and 4 bases from J, leaving 17 bases between. The germline V gene encodes CDR1 GTSNPN and CDR2 SVGIG (reference sequence). The CDR3, as DNA: TGTGCCGGGAAGGGGCCGGATGTCTATGGCTACACCTTC. Translated: CAGKGPDVYGYTF.

The gene calls are TRBV6-5 and TRBJ2-7; weak D call: TRBD2 (5 bases). Looked up from germline, CDR1 is MNHEY and CDR2 is SVGAGI. CDR3 length: 15 residues. Trimming pared 2 bases from V and 9 bases from J, leaving 20 bases between. Written as DNA, the CDR3 is TGTGCCAGCAGTTACAGCGGACTGTTAACAACGGGGCAGTACTTC. It encodes CASSYSGLLTTGQYF.

This rearrangement joins TRBV7-9 to TRBJ1-1; 8 nucleotides agree with TRBD1. Trimming cost V 4 bases and J 3 bases; bases outside gene matches: 4. This CDR3 region has 14 residues. Looked up from germline, CDR1 is SEHNR and CDR2 is FQNEAQ (reference sequence). This CDR3 is CASSSQGADTEAFF. The CDR3 region has the DNA TGTGCCAGCAGCTCCCAGGGGGCGGACACTGAAGCTTTCTTT.

The gene calls are TRBV28 and TRBJ2-7; D is unclear. V was shortened by 8 bases and J by 0 bases, with 14 bases between the two germline ends. Germline lookup yields CDR1 MDHEN and CDR2 SYDVKM. CDR3 length: 14 amino acids. The CDR3 nucleotides read TGTGCCAGCCTAGGATCTGTGGACTCCTACGAGCAGTACTTC. Translated: CASLGSVDSYEQYF.